This TCR beta chain was captured in a study of blood T cells in healthy people across ages. It was with a sample-barcoded 5' primer and a J-beta primer mix that a second PCR of roughly 7 to 11 cycles was run. TCRdb reprocessed the 5' RACE reads with MiXCR, giving one entry per CDR3 protein. The repertoire has fewer than 900,000 distinct CDR3 sequences, roughly 41% of them found once; the top ten carry 20% to 25%. Remarks on this clonotype: The junction shows a germline mismatch at one end, possibly a read error.

The CDR3 covers 18 residues. CDR1 is LGHNA, CDR2 YNFKEQ, per germline. Sequencing was done on a sample of blood. The TCR was taken from a woman aged 60-75 years in good health. The V call is TRBV4-2, the J call TRBJ2-3; 10 nucleotides agree with TRBD2. The CDR3 reads CAGSQEPGTSVSTDTQYF. The CDR3 nucleotides are TGTGCCGGCAGCCAAGAACCCGGGACTAGCGTCAGCACAGATACGCAGTATTTT.